The entry below describes one T cell receptor beta chain. Per the germline V gene, CDR1 is ENHRY and CDR2 is SYGVKD. V lost 7 bases to trimming and J lost 5 bases; unmatched junction nucleotides: 6. The CDR3 extends over 14 amino acids. These data come from a study of control samples from healthy donors and cancer patients. Sequencing was performed with immunoSEQ multiplex PCR; in TCRdb, only in-frame clones are kept and a portion is missing. The repertoire holds tens of thousands of clones, with around 70% as singletons. The material sequenced was formalin-fixed, paraffin-embedded tissue. This TCR was recovered from a male donor with melanoma. The J gene is TRBJ2-2, the V gene TRBV10-3; 8 positions match TRBD2. CDR3 sequence (DNA): TGTGCCATCACTAACAAGCGGGAGACCGGGGAGCTGTTTTTT. Translated, it gives CAITNKRETGELFF.